A selection of T cell receptor beta chains follows, all from one sample in a study of blood T cells in healthy people across ages. TCRdb called the 5' RACE reads again in MiXCR, with one record for every CDR3 protein. The sample lists about 1,800,000 distinct CDR3 sequences; roughly 30% were seen once. The specimen was blood. These receptors originate from a woman aged 25 to 39 in good health. The CDR3 runs from the conserved cysteine through the conserved F or W. Each record gives: clone size, D gene, V gene, J gene, CDR3 protein, CDR3 DNA. D genes are given only for firm matches. Rows give clone size only sometimes, using once, few, many, or a class for an expanded clone.

.	TRBD2	TRBV2	TRBJ2-1	CASLSSGTSGRGDWEQFF	TGTGCCAGCCTTTCCTCCGGGACTAGCGGGAGGGGGGATTGGGAGCAGTTCTTC
few	TRBD1	TRBV12-3/TRBV12-4	TRBJ2-1	CAGSFPGTGKDEQFF	TGTGCCGGCAGCTTCCCGGGGACAGGGAAGGATGAGCAGTTCTTC
.	.	TRBV12-3/TRBV12-4	TRBJ2-5	CASSLGVLVGGETQYF	TGTGCCAGCAGTTTGGGTGTCCTAGTGGGAGGAGAGACCCAGTACTTC
.	.	TRBV6-1	TRBJ2-7	CASSEPDRSYEQYF	TGTGCCAGCAGTGAACCCGACAGGTCCTACGAGCAGTACTTC
few	.	TRBV28	TRBJ2-6	CASSLRLTSGANVLTF	TGTGCCAGCAGTTTACGCCTGACCTCTGGGGCCAACGTCCTGACTTTC
few	TRBD1	TRBV20-1	TRBJ2-1	CSATRDRGVNEQFF	TGCAGTGCTACGCGGGACAGGGGGGTCAATGAGCAGTTCTTC
.	TRBD1	TRBV5-1	TRBJ2-5	CASGLRVVGTGQETQYF	TGCGCCAGCGGCTTGAGGGTCGTTGGGACAGGGCAAGAGACCCAGTACTTC
few	.	TRBV29-1	TRBJ1-1	CSASLLEGPLEAFF	TGCAGCGCCTCTTTATTGGAGGGCCCACTTGAAGCTTTCTTT
.	.	TRBV28	TRBJ2-1	CASSPLGRISYNEQFF	TGTGCCAGCAGTCCCCTCGGAAGAATCTCCTACAATGAGCAGTTCTTC
.	.	TRBV7-2	TRBJ1-1	CASSYPGGFREAFF	TGTGCCAGCAGCTACCCCGGGGGGTTTCGTGAAGCTTTCTTT